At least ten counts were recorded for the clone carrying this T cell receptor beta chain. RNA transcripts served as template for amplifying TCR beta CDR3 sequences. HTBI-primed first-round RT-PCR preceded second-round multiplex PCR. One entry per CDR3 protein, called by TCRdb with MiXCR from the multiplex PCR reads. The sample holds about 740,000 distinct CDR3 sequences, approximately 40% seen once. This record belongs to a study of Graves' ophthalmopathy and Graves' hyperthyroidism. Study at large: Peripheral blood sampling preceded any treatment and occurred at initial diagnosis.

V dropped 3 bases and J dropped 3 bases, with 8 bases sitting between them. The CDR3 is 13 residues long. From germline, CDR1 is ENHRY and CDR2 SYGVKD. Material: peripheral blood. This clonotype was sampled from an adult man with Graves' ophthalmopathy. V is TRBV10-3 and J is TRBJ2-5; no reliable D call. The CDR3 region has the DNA TGTGCCATCAGTGATGCCACCAAAGAGACCCAGTACTTC. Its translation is CAISDATKETQYF.